This record looks at one TCR beta chain sequence and its context. The source of the sample is a study of blood T cell repertoires in COVID-19. For the study at large: The origin of the acute and convalescent COVID-19 samples was the United States, Italy and Spain.

The length of the CDR3 is 15 residues. Germline V lookup: CDR1 MNHEY, CDR2 SVGAGI. V dropped 6 bases and J dropped 2 bases, with 11 bases sitting between them. Only in-frame clones appear in the TCRdb table, and some are missing; sequencing was by immunoSEQ multiplex PCR. The sample holds about 160,000 clones, about 93% seen once. The rearrangement joins TRBV6-5 to TRBJ1-6; possible D gene TRBD1, 6 bases. Sequenced sample: peripheral blood. The TCR comes from a woman aged 50 to 60 with acute or convalescent COVID-19. As DNA, the CDR3 is TGTGCCAGCAGCCGGGACACTCCCTATAATTCACCCCTCCACTTT. Translated: CASSRDTPYNSPLHF.